This T cell receptor beta chain was sequenced for a study of technical replicates of blood from a few donors. Measured with immunoSEQ multiplex PCR; TCRdb has only the in-frame clones, and not every one. The sample lists over 50,000 clones; around 97% were seen once. This CDR3 spans 15 amino acids. Unmatched junction bases numbered 5, after V lost 3 bases and J lost 1 base. Germline V gene data show CDR1 as MNHNS and CDR2 as SASEGT. The sequenced material came from T cells isolated from PBMCs. V gene TRBV6-1 combines with J gene TRBJ1-1, with TRBD1 matching 7 bases. The origin of this receptor is a human donor in good health. For the CDR3, the DNA is TGTGCCAGCAGTGAGACAGGGTATGGGAACACTGAAGCTTTCTTT. This encodes CASSETGYGNTEAFF.